Shown below are 4 T cell receptor beta chains from a single sample sequenced in a study of blood T cell repertoires in COVID-19. Measured with immunoSEQ multiplex PCR; TCRdb has only the in-frame clones, and not every one. The sample consists of about 380,000 clones, approximately 81% of them appearing once. The source material was peripheral blood. Receptors originate from a woman between 18 and 29 years old with acute or convalescent COVID-19.

The chain joins TRBV3-1 (or the pseudogene TRBV3-2) to TRBJ1-1; D gene uncertain. Looked up from germline, CDR1 is LGHDT and CDR2 is YNNKEL (reference sequence). V lost 2 bases and J lost 7, with 11 bases in between. The CDR3 is 13 residues long. CDR3 protein: CASSQTQEGEAFF. As DNA, the CDR3 is TGTGCCAGCAGCCAAACCCAGGAGGGTGAAGCTTTCTTT.

This clone has a handful of counts. The chain recombines TRBV7-3 with TRBJ1-1, with TRBD1 matching 9 bases. Trimming at V came to 4 bases and at J to 5 bases, leaving 8 bases not matched to a gene. Germline V CDR1 and CDR2: SGHTA, FQGTGA. CDR3 length: 15 amino acids. CDR3 loop: CASSSQQGARTEAFF. The CDR3 region has the DNA TGTGCCAGCAGCTCACAACAGGGGGCACGGACTGAAGCTTTCTTT.

The chain combines TRBV4-1 with TRBJ1-6; weak D call: TRBD1 (5 bases). Between the trimmed V and J ends, which lost 0 bases and 9 bases, there was a span of 15 bases. This CDR3 is built from 16 residues. From germline, CDR1 is MGHRA and CDR2 YSYEKL. CDR3 residues: CASSQDSRALFSPLHF. DNA for the CDR3: TGCGCCAGCAGCCAAGATAGCAGGGCTCTATTTTCACCCCTCCACTTT.

On this clone itself: Germline is not matched at one junction end, which may reflect a read error. The chain employs TRBV5-8 and TRBJ2-1; 10 nucleotides line up with TRBD2. CDR3 length: 12 residues. The germline V gene has CDR1 SGHTS and CDR2 YDEGEE. DNA of the CDR3: TGTGCCAGCAGCCTAACTAGCGGGATTGGGCTCTTC. Translation gives CASSLTSGIGLF.